Given below is one T cell receptor (beta chain) in context. What it binds is unknown. Germline V lookup: CDR1 LGHNA, CDR2 YNFKEQ. The CDR3 extends over 17 amino acids. The V and J ends lost 2 bases and 7 bases, in that order; junction bases with no gene match: 12. The source of the sample is a study of cytomegalovirus exposure and HLA in healthy donors. With 60 Vbeta and 13 Jbeta primers, the PCR was carried out. This table comes from immunoSEQ multiplex PCR, and its TCRdb copy is limited to in-frame clones, with some not included. This table has about 180,000 clones, about 77% appearing once. Points from the study as a whole: Both high specificity and high sensitivity reportedly marked the classifier's diagnosis of cytomegalovirus status. Association of roughly 17,000 TCR beta sequences with HLA alleles was found at 0.05 false discovery rate in a later analysis. Immune exposure information available was restricted to CMV serostatus.

The rearrangement uses TRBV4-2 and TRBJ2-5; 11 positions match TRBD2. The sequence derives from a woman in her thirties in good health and CMV-seropositive. Sequencing was performed on PBMCs. The DNA of the CDR3 is TGTGCCAGCAGCCAAATTAGCACTAGCGGGGGAGGACGGACCCAGTACTTC. This encodes CASSQISTSGGGRTQYF.